One sample yielded the 25 T cell receptor beta chains listed below, sequenced in a study of CD4 T cell repertoires in COVID-19. Sequencing was done directly on freshly isolated, uncultured memory T cells. Profiling relied on immunoSEQ multiplex PCR, and the TCRdb table lists in-frame clones only, not all of them. Of 23,000 or so clones in the sample, more than 75% are singletons; the top ten hold over 0.55%. The input for sequencing was central memory CD4+ T cells from blood, taken before the COVID-19 pandemic. The source is a human donor who had COVID-19.

The chain carries TRBV19 and TRBJ2-3, with TRBD2 identical over 7 bases. Trimming at V came to 4 bases and at J to 6 bases, leaving 7 bases not matched to a gene. The CDR3 has 14 amino acids. The germline gives CDR1 LNHDA, CDR2 SQIVND (reference sequence). Here the CDR3 reads CASSRASGRDTQYF. CDR3 sequence (DNA): TGTGCCAGTAGTAGGGCTAGCGGACGGGATACGCAGTATTTT.

The V call is TRBV29-1, the J call TRBJ1-2, with 7 positions matching TRBD1. This CDR3 comprises 12 residues. The trim removed 7 bases at V and 2 bases at J, leaving 4 bases unmatched. Germline loops: CDR1 SQVTM, CDR2 ANQGSEA. The CDR3 DNA follows: TGCAGCGCCGGGACAGAGAACTATGGCTACACCTTC. This gives the protein CSAGTENYGYTF.

The rearrangement joins TRBV10-1 to TRBJ2-1; 11 bases match TRBD2. Trimming at V came to 3 bases and at J to 10 bases, leaving 2 bases not matched to a gene. The CDR3 totals 13 residues. CDR1 and CDR2 from the germline V gene are WNHNN and SYGVQD (reference sequence). The CDR3 sequence: CASSERLAGEQFF. The CDR3 region has the DNA TGCGCCAGCAGTGAACGACTAGCGGGAGAGCAGTTCTTC.

The J gene is TRBJ2-3, the V gene TRBV4-2; 9 nucleotides line up with TRBD2. Germline CDR1 LGHNA, CDR2 YNFKEQ. The CDR3 is 16 residues long. The V and J ends lost 1 base and 6 bases, in that order; junction bases with no gene match: 8. The chain's CDR3 is CASSQGAVAGADTQYF. The CDR3 bases are TGTGCCAGCAGCCAAGGGGCTGTAGCGGGAGCTGATACGCAGTATTTT.

V usage is TRBV5-4 and J usage is TRBJ1-6; TRBD1 matches 7 bases. Trimming cost V 2 bases and J 10 bases; bases outside gene matches: 6. Germline assignment: CDR1 SGHNT and CDR2 YYREEE (reference sequence). The CDR3 contains 14 residues. DNA of the CDR3: TGTGCCAGCAGCTTCGAGGGGGCAGGATCACCCCTCCACTTT. Protein: CASSFEGAGSPLHF.

The rearrangement uses TRBV7-9 and TRBJ2-3; 11 bases agree with TRBD2. The V gene end was trimmed by 1 base and the J gene end by 3 bases; junction bases not matched to a gene: 6. The germline V gene has CDR1 SEHNR and CDR2 FQNEAQ (reference sequence). The CDR3 totals 17 residues. The CDR3 nucleotides are TGTGCCAGCAGCTTAGACCTAGCGGGAGGTGGGACAGATACGCAGTATTTT. Protein product: CASSLDLAGGGTDTQYF.

The chain joins TRBV28 to TRBJ2-7; perhaps TRBD2 as D (6 bases). This CDR3 region has 14 residues. V was cut by 2 bases and J by 5 bases, with 13 bases left in between. CDR1 and CDR2 (germline): MDHEN, SYDVKM. CDR3 nucleotide sequence: TGTGCCAGCAGTTTACAGGCTGGAGGGAACGAGCAGTACTTC. Translated: CASSLQAGGNEQYF.

The chain employs TRBV11-2 and TRBJ2-7; D might be TRBD1 (5 bases). Trimming stripped 8 bases from V and 4 bases from J, with 24 bases between. CDR1 and CDR2 (germline): SGHAT, FQNNGV. The CDR3 has 16 residues. The CDR3 nucleotides read TGTGCCAGCGCGAATGTGGACACACGTGTAATATACGAGCAGTACTTC. It yields the protein CASANVDTRVIYEQYF.

The chain carries TRBV5-1 and TRBJ2-3, with 12 bases aligning to TRBD2. The germline V gene has CDR1 SGHRS and CDR2 YFSETQ. The length of the CDR3 is 17 residues. Trimming at V came to 4 bases and at J to 0 bases, leaving 6 bases not matched to a gene. CDR3 loop: CASSRTSGDFSTDTQYF. The DNA for the CDR3 is TGCGCCAGCAGCCGGACTAGCGGGGACTTTAGCACAGATACGCAGTATTTT. Filled out from reference TRBV5-1 and TRBJ2-3, the complete variable domain reads KAGVTQTPRYLIKTRGQQVTLSCSPISGHRSVSWYQQTPGQGLQFLFEYFSETQRNKGNFPGRFSGRQFSNSRSEMNVSTLELGDSALYLCASSRTSGDFSTDTQYFGPGTRLTVL.

The gene calls are TRBV30 and TRBJ2-5; D may be TRBD2 (5 bases). V was shortened by 4 bases and J by 3 bases, with 9 bases between the two germline ends. The CDR3 contains 12 residues. CDR1 and CDR2 from the germline V gene are GTSNPN and SVGIG (reference sequence). For the CDR3, the DNA is TGTGCCTGGATGACTACCAAAGAGACCCAGTACTTC. It is translated as CAWMTTKETQYF.

The chain joins TRBV2 to TRBJ1-1; D may be TRBD1 (5 bases). The CDR3 is 11 residues long. V was cut by 6 bases and J by 7 bases, with 9 bases left in between. From germline, CDR1 is SNHLY and CDR2 FYNNEI. CDR3 residues: CASRAGIEAFF. The CDR3 DNA follows: TGTGCCAGCAGGGCAGGGATTGAAGCTTTCTTT.

The chain employs TRBV28 and TRBJ2-5; 8 positions agree with TRBD1. CDR3 length: 14 amino acids. Germline-derived CDR1 and CDR2 are MDHEN and SYDVKM. J lost 4 bases, V lost 7 bases, and 8 bases had no gene match. CDR3 DNA sequence: TGTGCCAGCAACACAGGGGGATCATTAGAGACCCAGTACTTC. Protein product: CASNTGGSLETQYF.

The chain recombines TRBV7-9 with TRBJ1-1, with a possible D match to TRBD1 (5 bases). V dropped 2 bases and J dropped 7 bases, with 11 bases sitting between them. The CDR3 is made up of 13 amino acids. The germline CDR1 and CDR2 sequences are SEHNR and FQNEAQ (reference sequence). The CDR3 coding sequence is TGTGCCAGCAGCTTAAGGGGCATGGGTGAAGCTTTCTTT. Translating it yields CASSLRGMGEAFF.

The chain recombines TRBV5-1 with TRBJ2-5, with a possible D match to TRBD2 (6 bases). There are 15 residues in the CDR3. Germline loops: CDR1 SGHRS, CDR2 YFSETQ. With 3 bases removed from V and 5 bases from J, the gap between germline ends came to 17 bases. The CDR3 DNA follows: TGCGCCAGCAGCTCATCTGACAGTGGGAGGGAGACCCAGTACTTC. Amino acid sequence: CASSSSDSGRETQYF.

This clone has more than one count but fewer than ten. V usage is TRBV7-8 and J usage is TRBJ2-7; no firm D call. Germline V lookup: CDR1 SGHVS, CDR2 FQNEAQ. Trimming left V 5 bases short and J 2 bases short, with 22 bases between. The CDR3 loop spans 17 amino acids. This CDR3 is CASSPSEGARSPYEQYF. CDR3 coding DNA: TGTGCCAGCAGCCCCTCCGAAGGAGCGCGATCCCCCTACGAGCAGTACTTC.

This clone was observed once. V gene TRBV2 combines with J gene TRBJ2-2; 8 bases fit TRBD2. Germline assignment: CDR1 SNHLY and CDR2 FYNNEI. Trimming cost V 8 bases and J 2 bases; bases outside gene matches: 7. The CDR3 contains 15 residues. CDR3 nucleotides: TGTGCCAGCGGGGTTCGGGGGGGAAACACCGGGGAGCTGTTTTTT. This encodes CASGVRGGNTGELFF.

The genes are TRBV7-6 and TRBJ2-6; the D is unclear. The CDR3 has 19 residues. Per germline, CDR1 SGHVS and CDR2 FNYEAQ. V lost 4 bases and J lost 5, with 24 bases in between. The CDR3 region has the DNA TGTGCCAGCAGCTCATGGAGTGAAATCTCACAAAGTCGGGCCAACGTCCTGACTTTC. Translating it yields CASSSWSEISQSRANVLTF.

The V gene is TRBV7-9, the J gene TRBJ1-1; D unclear. Trimming took 1 base from V and 7 from J, leaving 19 bases between them. The CDR3 is made up of 16 amino acids. CDR1 is SEHNR and CDR2 is FQNEAQ in the germline V gene (reference sequence). CDR3 loop: CASSLEAAGSHDEAFF. CDR3 sequence (DNA): TGTGCCAGCAGCTTAGAGGCCGCAGGATCTCATGATGAAGCTTTCTTT.

This sequence joins TRBV5-1 and TRBJ1-1, with D hard to call. The CDR3 totals 16 residues. Trimming removed 0 bases at V and 6 bases at J, with 18 bases between. Looked up from germline, CDR1 is SGHRS and CDR2 is YFSETQ. The CDR3 protein is CASSLEAVVFQAEAFF. The CDR3 bases are TGCGCCAGCAGCTTGGAGGCAGTGGTTTTTCAGGCTGAAGCTTTCTTT.

The genes are TRBV5-6 and TRBJ1-1; D possibly corresponds to TRBD1 (5 bases). The V end was cut by 1 base, the J end by 0 bases, with 10 bases between. Germline assignment: CDR1 SGHDT and CDR2 YYEEEE. The length of the CDR3 is 15 residues. The CDR3, as DNA: TGTGCCAGCAGCTTGACAGGCGTCATGAACACTGAAGCTTTCTTT. Its protein product is CASSLTGVMNTEAFF.

V and J are TRBV30 and TRBJ1-1, with D tentatively TRBD1 (5 bases). The CDR3 loop spans 16 amino acids. The germline CDR1 and CDR2 sequences are GTSNPN and SVGIG (reference sequence). V was trimmed by 5 bases and J by 0 bases, leaving 19 bases between them. As DNA, the CDR3 is TGTGCCTGGCATTGGGGGGACCGAACGATGAACACTGAAGCTTTCTTT. Protein sequence: CAWHWGDRTMNTEAFF.

CDR3 in amino acids: CASSLGLAQETQYF. The CDR3, as DNA: TGTGCCAGCAGCTTGGGACTAGCGCAAGAGACCCAGTACTTC. This chain uses TRBV5-6 with TRBJ2-5, with 8 bases lining up with TRBD2. V gave up 0 bases and J gave up 2 bases; unmatched junction bases: 0. The CDR3 length is 14 residues. CDR1 is SGHDT and CDR2 is YYEEEE in the germline V gene. Looking up the rest from reference TRBV5-6 and TRBJ2-5 gives the full variable domain: DAGVTQSPTHLIKTRGQQVTLRCSPKSGHDTVSWYQQALGQGPQFIFQYYEEEERQRGNFPDRFSGHQFPNYSSELNVNALLLGDSALYLCASSLGLAQETQYFGPGTRLLVL.

The V call is TRBV6-1, the J call TRBJ1-1; possibly TRBD1 for D (5 bases). Germline V lookup: CDR1 MNHNS, CDR2 SASEGT. This CDR3 contains 13 residues. V lost 8 bases and J lost 3, with 13 bases in between. This chain's CDR3 is CASVGRGYTEAFF. The CDR3 DNA sequence: TGTGCCAGCGTCGGTCGGGGGTACACTGAAGCTTTCTTT.

This clone turned up a few times. The genes are TRBV10-3 and TRBJ2-3; D call uncertain. The CDR3 runs 11 residues. V was shortened by 3 bases and J by 6 bases, with 4 bases between the two germline ends. Germline CDR1 is ENHRY and CDR2 is SYGVKD. In DNA form, the CDR3 reads TGTGCCATCAGTGACCTGGATACGCAGTATTTT. This codes for CAISDLDTQYF.

The V and J genes are TRBV11-3 and TRBJ1-1, with 7 bases aligning to TRBD1. CDR1 and CDR2 from the germline V gene are SGHNT and YENEEA. The CDR3 has 13 amino acids. With V trimmed by 4 bases and J by 1 base, 0 bases remained unmatched. The CDR3 DNA reads TGTGCCAGCAGCTCAGGGGGGAACACTGAAGCTTTCTTT. Translating gives CASSSGGNTEAFF.